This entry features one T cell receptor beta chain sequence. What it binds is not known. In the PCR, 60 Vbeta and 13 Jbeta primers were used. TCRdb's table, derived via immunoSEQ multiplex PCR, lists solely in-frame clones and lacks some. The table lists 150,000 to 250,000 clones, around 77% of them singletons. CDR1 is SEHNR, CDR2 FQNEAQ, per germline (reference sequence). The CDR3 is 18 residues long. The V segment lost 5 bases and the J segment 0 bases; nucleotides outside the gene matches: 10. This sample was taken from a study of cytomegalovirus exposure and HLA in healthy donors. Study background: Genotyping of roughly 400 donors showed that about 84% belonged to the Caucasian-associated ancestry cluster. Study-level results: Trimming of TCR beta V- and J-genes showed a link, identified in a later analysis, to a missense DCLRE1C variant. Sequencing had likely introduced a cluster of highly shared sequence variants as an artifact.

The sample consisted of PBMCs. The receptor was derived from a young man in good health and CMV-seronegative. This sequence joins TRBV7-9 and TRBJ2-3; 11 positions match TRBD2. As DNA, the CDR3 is TGTGCCAGCAGCCCACCCTTGGGACTAGCGGCTAGCACAGATACGCAGTATTTT. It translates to CASSPPLGLAASTDTQYF.